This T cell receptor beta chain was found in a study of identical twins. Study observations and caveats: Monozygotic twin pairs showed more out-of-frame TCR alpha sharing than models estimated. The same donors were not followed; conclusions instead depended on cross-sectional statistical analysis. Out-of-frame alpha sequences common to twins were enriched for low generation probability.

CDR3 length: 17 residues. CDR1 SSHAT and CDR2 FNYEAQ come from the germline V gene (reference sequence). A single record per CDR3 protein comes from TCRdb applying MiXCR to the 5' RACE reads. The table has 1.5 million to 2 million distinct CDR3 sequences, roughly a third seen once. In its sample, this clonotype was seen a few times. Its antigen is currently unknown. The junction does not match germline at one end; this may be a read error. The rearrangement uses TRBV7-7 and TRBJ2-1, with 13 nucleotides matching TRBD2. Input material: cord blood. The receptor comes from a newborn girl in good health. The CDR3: CASSLAITSGRGSEQFF. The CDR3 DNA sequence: TGTGCTAGCAGCTTAGCGATCACTAGCGGGAGGGGAAGTGAGCAGTTCTTC.